The clone carrying this TCR beta chain was found a few times. Its antigen is unidentified. This sample is part of a study of cytomegalovirus exposure and HLA in healthy donors. Study results and limitations: Among immune exposure information, only CMV serostatus was available. The authors listed 150 to 200 TCR beta chains as cytomegalovirus-associated.

The CDR3 has 15 residues. Germline V gene sequence: CDR1 GTSNPN, CDR2 SVGIG (reference sequence). Trimming cost V 1 base and J 1 base; bases outside gene matches: 4. The donors (healthy individuals) were bone marrow donors. Use of 60 Vbeta and 13 Jbeta primers characterized the PCR. The protocol was immunoSEQ multiplex PCR, while the TCRdb copy is restricted to in-frame clones and leaves out a portion. The sample lists approximately 85,000 clones, approximately 72% occurring once. The sequence came from a woman aged 40 to 50 in good health and CMV-seropositive. The sample consisted of PBMCs. The gene calls are TRBV30 and TRBJ2-3; TRBD2 matches 8 bases. This chain's CDR3 is CAWSAGGPGTDTQYF. CDR3 in DNA: TGTGCCTGGAGTGCGGGAGGGCCTGGCACAGATACGCAGTATTTT.